This record looks at one T cell receptor beta chain sequence and its context. This sample was taken from a study of blood T cell repertoires in COVID-19. Study context: Donors in the United States, Italy and Spain gave samples during acute or convalescent COVID-19.

TCRdb's table, derived via immunoSEQ multiplex PCR, lists solely in-frame clones and lacks some. The table has about 220,000 clones, roughly 80% seen once. Sample: peripheral blood. The clonotype comes from a woman younger than 45 who had recovered from COVID-19.

The DNA of the CDR3 is TGTGCCAGCAGTGCCCCGGGACACCCGAACACTGAAGCTTTCTTT. It is translated as CASSAPGHPNTEAFF. This rearrangement joins TRBV25-1 to TRBJ1-1, with TRBD1 as a possible D gene (6 bases). Trimming removed 4 bases from V and 1 base from J, with 13 bases in between. CDR3 length equals 15 residues. Germline V CDR1 and CDR2: MGHDK, SYGVNS.